This TCR beta chain came from a study of a mutant IDH1 vaccine in newly diagnosed glioma. Study overall: Treated patients showed a male proportion of roughly 60%, a female proportion of roughly 38%, and a mean age of around 40 years. Patients' prior therapy spanned radiotherapy, temozolomide, or both; most underwent both. Notes on the study in general: It seemed that pseudoprogression was not linked to changes in the top peripheral T cell clonotypes.

Time point noted: baseline, week 1 (first vaccination visit). The treatment: pre-vaccination baseline after standard-of-care therapy. In the case of this clone: Its antigen is undetermined.

This CDR3 contains 16 residues. CDR1 and CDR2 from the germline V gene are SGHVS and FNYEAQ. V shed 4 bases and J 4 bases; nucleotides not matched to a gene: 7. Here immunoSEQ multiplex PCR was the method, and the copy in TCRdb shows in-frame clones only, minus some. The repertoire holds around 88,000 clones, with about 80% as singletons. V is TRBV7-6 and J is TRBJ2-2; 9 bases fit TRBD1. The receptor's source is a man in his forties or fifties with glioma. Sample: PBMCs, taken from a glioma patient treated with radiotherapy, temozolomide or both. The CDR3 loop is CASSSPTGGRTGELFF. CDR3 bases: TGTGCCAGCAGCTCCCCGACAGGGGGGCGCACCGGGGAGCTGTTTTTT.